The 27 T cell receptor beta chains in this list originate from one sample, sequenced in a study of T cells in Graves' hyperthyroidism and ophthalmopathy. Researchers took RNA transcripts and amplified the TCR beta CDR3 regions from them. Primed by the HTBI set, a first-round RT-PCR was run on the TCR CDR3. Each CDR3 protein gets one entry after TCRdb re-called the multiplex PCR reads with MiXCR. The data show 540,000 or so distinct CDR3 sequences, about 15% seen once. The sequenced sample was blood. These receptors all stem from a woman aged 30 to 39 with Graves' hyperthyroidism.

The CDR3 region is CASSAGLAGGGYEQFF. The CDR3 DNA sequence: TGCGCCAGCAGCGCTGGACTAGCGGGAGGGGGCTATGAGCAGTTCTTC. V usage is TRBV5-1 and J usage is TRBJ2-1; TRBD2 matches 15 bases. The trim removed 4 bases at V and 8 bases at J, leaving 7 bases unmatched. The CDR3 extends over 16 amino acids. Germline-derived CDR1 and CDR2 are SGHRS and YFSETQ.

In regard to this clonotype: Since a much larger clone is just one base distant, this may be a read error. This chain joins TRBV10-3 and TRBJ2-7; D may correspond to TRBD1 or TRBD2 (5 bases each). V was pared by 10 bases and J by 4 bases, with 23 bases between. Germline V gene data show CDR1 as ENHRY and CDR2 as SYGVKD. This CDR3 region has 15 residues. The CDR3 region is CASRGTGAADYEQYF. The CDR3 nucleotides are TGTGCCAGCAGAGGCACCGGGGCAGCCGATTACGAGCAGTACTTC.

This clonotype was detected many times. V and J are TRBV12-3 or TRBV12-4 and TRBJ1-1, with a tentative D call TRBD1 (5 bases). Trimming took 7 bases from V and 5 from J, leaving 17 bases between them. The CDR3 spans 14 residues. The CDR3 DNA is TGTGCCAGCACCTACGGGGGAAAGGAGACTGAAGCTTTCTTT. Translating gives CASTYGGKETEAFF.

This clonotype showed up just a few times. A read error may explain this, as a much larger clone is one base away. The CDR3 does not close with the conserved phenylalanine or tryptophan, likely indicating a read error. The chain joins TRBV10-3 to TRBJ1-2; 9 bases agree with TRBD1. The junction had 15 bases not matched to a gene; V was cut back by 7 bases and J by 6 bases. CDR1 and CDR2 (germline): ENHRY, SYGVKD. The CDR3 is 16 residues long. The chain's CDR3 is CAITSRGGTGMNGYTL. CDR3 bases: TGTGCCATCACCTCCCGGGGGGGGACAGGGATGAATGGCTACACCCTC.

This chain uses TRBV19 with TRBJ1-4, with D possibly TRBD1 on 6 matching bases. There are 14 residues in the CDR3. The germline V gene has CDR1 LNHDA and CDR2 SQIVND (reference sequence). Trimming took 3 bases from V and 6 from J, leaving 11 bases between them. CDR3 sequence (DNA): TGTGCCAGTAGTATTATGGGGGCGGATGAAAAACTGTTTTTT. Encoded protein: CASSIMGADEKLFF.

There are many counts of this clonotype. The genes are TRBV6-1 and TRBJ2-7, with TRBD2 identical over 12 bases. Germline values: CDR1 MNHNS, CDR2 SASEGT. This CDR3 has 15 amino acids. The J segment lost 4 bases and the V segment lost 6 bases, leaving 7 bases of the junction unmatched. DNA for the CDR3: TGTGCCAGCAGGCCTCCGGGACTAGCGGGTTACGAGCAGTACTTC. Its translation: CASRPPGLAGYEQYF.

The rearrangement joins TRBV5-1 to TRBJ2-7; no clear D. The CDR3 loop spans 13 amino acids. Germline loops: CDR1 SGHRS, CDR2 YFSETQ. With 3 bases removed from V and 2 bases from J, the gap between germline ends came to 9 bases. CDR3 sequence: CASSSLTTYEQYF. The CDR3, as DNA: TGCGCCAGCAGCTCCCTGACAACCTACGAGCAGTACTTC. The whole variable domain, filled in from reference TRBV5-1 and TRBJ2-7, reads KAGVTQTPRYLIKTRGQQVTLSCSPISGHRSVSWYQQTPGQGLQFLFEYFSETQRNKGNFPGRFSGRQFSNSRSEMNVSTLELGDSALYLCASSSLTTYEQYFGPGTRLTVT.

This clonotype was detected many times. This chain joins TRBV2 and TRBJ2-1, with 9 positions matching TRBD2. CDR3 length: 15 amino acids. The V gene's germline CDR1 is SNHLY and CDR2 FYNNEI. V gave up 9 bases and J gave up 9 bases; unmatched junction bases: 15. The CDR3 DNA follows: TGTGCCAGAGAGCGCGCGAGCGGGAGGACCCCTGAGCAGTTCTTC. This codes for CARERASGRTPEQFF.

This clonotype was picked up a small number of times. J is TRBJ2-1 and V is TRBV29-1, with a possible D match to TRBD1 (5 bases). The CDR3 is 14 residues long. Trimming removed 2 bases at V and 3 bases at J, with 11 bases between. CDR1 SQVTM and CDR2 ANQGSEA come from the germline V gene. The CDR3 DNA sequence: TGCAGCGTTGAACAGGGCGGCGTCTACAATGAGCAGTTCTTC. It specifies CSVEQGGVYNEQFF.

This chain uses TRBV7-9 with TRBJ2-3, with TRBD2 as a possible D gene (5 bases). This CDR3 has 15 residues. V gave up 1 base and J gave up 1 base, with 9 bases separating them. CDR1 is SEHNR, CDR2 FQNEAQ, per germline (reference sequence). The CDR3 DNA is TGTGCCAGCAGCTTAGTTCGGGGTCGCACAGATACGCAGTATTTT. It translates to CASSLVRGRTDTQYF.

This clonotype has ten or more counts. The chain combines TRBV28 with TRBJ2-3; 7 bases align to TRBD2. Germline CDR1 reads MDHEN; CDR2 reads SYDVKM. CDR3 length equals 17 residues. The junction had 20 bases not matched to a gene; V was cut back by 9 bases and J by 5 bases. CDR3 nucleotides: TGTGCCAGTACCCGGGACTACGCCAGCCTGAAGGGAGATACGCAGTATTTT. Amino acid sequence: CASTRDYASLKGDTQYF.

This clonotype was seen ten or more times. The chain has TRBV6-1 and TRBJ2-1; 9 bases agree with TRBD2. Per germline, CDR1 MNHNS and CDR2 SASEGT. V lost 7 bases, J lost 7 bases, and 11 bases stayed unmatched. The CDR3 loop spans 15 amino acids. The CDR3 sequence is CASIGLAGVANEQFF. CDR3 nucleotides: TGTGCCAGCATCGGATTAGCGGGGGTGGCGAATGAGCAGTTCTTC.

This clonotype has at least ten counts. The chain links TRBV6-1 to TRBJ2-7, with 8 bases matching TRBD1. The CDR3 is 15 amino acids. V trimming: 7 bases; J trimming: 0 bases; junction bases outside the gene matches: 8. In germline, CDR1 is MNHNS, CDR2 SASEGT. CDR3 region: CASTEGQALSYEQYF. Written as DNA, the CDR3 is TGTGCCAGCACGGAGGGACAGGCACTCTCCTACGAGCAGTACTTC.

This clonotype was detected a few times. In DNA form, the CDR3 reads TGCAGTGCTAGAGAGGACTTTAAAGCGGGGTACAATGAGCAGTTCTTC. Protein product: CSAREDFKAGYNEQFF. This chain uses TRBV20-1 with TRBJ2-1, with TRBD2 matching 7 bases. Germline assignment: CDR1 DFQATT and CDR2 SNEGSKA (reference sequence). The length of the CDR3 is 16 residues. With V trimmed by 0 bases and J by 4 bases, 9 bases remained unmatched.

This clonotype was recorded many times. The CDR3 sequence: CASSKLGAQYNEQFF. CDR3 nucleotide sequence: TGTGCCAGCAGCAAACTAGGGGCGCAGTACAATGAGCAGTTCTTC. The V gene is TRBV7-2, the J gene TRBJ2-1; D tentatively reads TRBD1 or TRBD2 (5 bases each). The CDR3 has 15 residues. V was cut by 5 bases and J by 4 bases, with 15 bases left in between. Per germline, CDR1 SGHTA and CDR2 FQGNSA.

This clonotype was observed a few times. Compared with germline, one end of the junction differs, possibly owing to a read error. The chain has TRBV6-1 and TRBJ2-2; TRBD1 aligns across 7 bases. CDR3 length: 13 amino acids. Germline V gives CDR1 MNHNS, CDR2 SASEGT. CDR3 sequence (DNA): TGTGCCGGGACGGGACAGACCACCGAGGAGCTGTTTTTT. Its translation is CAGTGQTTEELFF.

This clonotype has more than one count but fewer than ten. V usage is TRBV6-2 or TRBV6-3 and J usage is TRBJ2-7, with 14 nucleotides matching TRBD2. Unmatched junction bases numbered 4, after V lost 0 bases and J lost 6 bases. This CDR3 is built from 16 residues. Germline CDR1 MNHEY, CDR2 SVGEGT. CDR3 in DNA: TGTGCCAGCAGTTACTCGAGGGGACTAGCGGGAGCCGAGCAGTACTTC. Translation gives CASSYSRGLAGAEQYF.

Ten or more counts support this clonotype. The chain links TRBV7-3 to TRBJ2-1; 10 bases fit TRBD2. V dropped 5 bases and J dropped 5; count of bases not matched to a gene: 3. This CDR3 is built from 14 residues. The V gene's germline CDR1 is SGHTA and CDR2 FQGTGA. The CDR3 DNA reads as TGTGCCAGCAGCCCAGGACTAGCGGACAATGAGCAGTTCTTC. The encoded protein is CASSPGLADNEQFF.

This clonotype was seen only a few times. The chain uses TRBV6-5 and TRBJ1-6; D is perhaps TRBD1 (5 bases). V lost 0 bases, J lost 7 bases, and 22 bases lay in between. Germline assignment: CDR1 MNHEY and CDR2 SVGAGI. The length of the CDR3 is 19 residues. CDR3 region: CASSYSRGAGTGFNSPLHF. For the CDR3, the DNA is TGTGCCAGCAGTTACTCGAGGGGAGCAGGGACGGGCTTCAATTCACCCCTCCACTTT.

This clonotype was counted at least ten times. The V gene is TRBV10-1, the J gene TRBJ1-2; weak D call: TRBD1 (5 bases). V was trimmed by 0 bases and J by 6 bases, leaving 14 bases between them. Germline loops: CDR1 WNHNN, CDR2 SYGVQD (reference sequence). The CDR3 is 15 amino acids. The CDR3 nucleotides read TGCGCCAGCAGTGAGTCAGAGGGACCCTGGGATGGCTACACCTTC. Translation: CASSESEGPWDGYTF.

This clonotype appeared a single time. The rearrangement uses TRBV29-1 and TRBJ2-7; D remains ambiguous. The ends were cut back, 4 bases at V and 6 bases at J, with 13 bases in the middle. This CDR3 spans 12 amino acids. Germline assignment: CDR1 SQVTM and CDR2 ANQGSEA. The CDR3: CSVGDRAREQYF. In DNA form, the CDR3 reads TGCAGCGTTGGTGATAGGGCTCGCGAGCAGTACTTC.

This clonotype was detected a few times. This chain uses TRBV13 with TRBJ2-1; D is ambiguous. This CDR3 has 14 residues. CDR1 PRHDT and CDR2 FYEKMQ come from the germline V gene (reference sequence). Trimming removed 5 bases from V and 0 bases from J, with 8 bases in between. The CDR3 DNA reads as TGTGCCAGCAGCGAAGCCTACTCCTACAATGAGCAGTTCTTC. Protein product: CASSEAYSYNEQFF.

This clonotype was observed many times. This sequence joins TRBV18 and TRBJ1-4; D gene ambiguous. This CDR3 is 14 amino acids long. CDR1 is KGHSH and CDR2 is LQKENI in the germline V gene. Trimming removed 4 bases from V and 0 bases from J, with 6 bases in between. CDR3 sequence reads: CASSQASTNEKLFF. Here the CDR3 DNA reads TGTGCCAGCTCACAAGCTTCAACTAATGAAAAACTGTTTTTT.

There are many counts of this clonotype. The rearrangement joins TRBV7-2 to TRBJ2-7, with TRBD2 identical over 9 bases. Looked up from germline, CDR1 is SGHTA and CDR2 is FQGNSA. This CDR3 is built from 15 residues. Trimming at V came to 4 bases and at J to 6 bases, leaving 10 bases not matched to a gene. As DNA, the CDR3 is TGTGCCAGCAGCTCACGTTGGGGACTAGCTTCCGAGCAGTACTTC. Residues: CASSSRWGLASEQYF.

The gene calls are TRBV7-9 and TRBJ1-1; possible D gene TRBD1, 6 bases. The germline V and J ends were trimmed by 4 bases and 7 bases, with 19 bases remaining between them. The length of the CDR3 is 15 residues. Germline V gene data show CDR1 as SEHNR and CDR2 as FQNEAQ (reference sequence). The chain's CDR3 is CASSSRDRRAGEAFF. DNA of the CDR3: TGTGCCAGCAGCTCTCGTGACAGGCGGGCGGGTGAAGCTTTCTTT. The variable domain in full, completed from reference TRBV7-9 and TRBJ1-1, reads DTGVSQNPRHKITKRGQNVTFRCDPISEHNRLYWYRQTLGQGPEFLTYFQNEAQLEKSRLLSDRFSAERPKGSFSTLEIQRTEQGDSAMYLCASSSRDRRAGEAFFGQGTRLTVV.

This clonotype was picked up a small number of times. The genes are TRBV6-2 or TRBV6-3 and TRBJ2-7; TRBD2 might be the D (6 bases). The V and J ends lost 1 base and 4 bases respectively, with 11 bases between them. This CDR3 is 14 amino acids long. Germline CDR1 MNHEY, CDR2 SVGEGT. The CDR3 here is CASSYYGSSYEQYF. The DNA of the CDR3 is TGTGCCAGCAGTTACTACGGGAGCTCTTACGAGCAGTACTTC.

V usage is TRBV20-1 and J usage is TRBJ2-1, with TRBD2 matching 7 bases. The germline V gene encodes CDR1 DFQATT and CDR2 SNEGSKA (reference sequence). V gave up 5 bases and J gave up 3 bases; unmatched junction bases: 7. This CDR3 is 14 amino acids long. The CDR3, as DNA: TGCAGTGCTCTCAGCGGGACTATCTACAATGAGCAGTTCTTC. It codes for CSALSGTIYNEQFF.